Sequencing of this T cell receptor beta chain was carried out in a study of T cell repertoires in cytomegalovirus infection. MiXCR, applied by TCRdb to the reads, yields one record per CDR3 protein. Of roughly 860,000 distinct CDR3 sequences listed, about 31% are singletons. On this clonotype itself: Antigen unknown.

This clonotype originated in a human donor in good health (CMV status not recorded). Some clones in this sample may be carry-over from other donors' samples. The sample here was cultured CD8+ T cells from PBMCs, taken from culture after CMV antigen stimulation.

The CDR3 protein is CASSQDTSGGYYTGELFF. CDR3 DNA: TGCGCCAGCAGCCAAGATACGAGCGGGGGGTACTACACCGGGGAGCTGTTTTTT. The rearrangement uses TRBV4-1 and TRBJ2-2, with 9 bases matching TRBD2. The germline CDR1 and CDR2 sequences are MGHRA and YSYEKL. V dropped 0 bases and J dropped 3; count of bases not matched to a gene: 8. This CDR3 spans 18 amino acids.